The rows below give T cell receptor beta chains drawn from one sample of a study of Graves' ophthalmopathy and Graves' hyperthyroidism. TCRdb used MiXCR to reprocess the multiplex PCR reads, holding one entry per CDR3 protein. The sample includes around 670,000 distinct CDR3 sequences, roughly two fifths of them seen just once. The sample consisted of peripheral blood. The receptors shown here come from an adult man with Graves' ophthalmopathy. The CDR3 runs from the conserved cysteine through the conserved F or W.

CDR3 length | V gene | CDR3 protein
14 | TRBV12-3/TRBV12-4 | CASSTQGAMETQYF
14 | TRBV20-1 | CSGSSSGPPNEQYF
13 | TRBV29-1 | CSGTQGGQTEAFF
13 | TRBV2 | CASSDNTNSPLHF
15 | TRBV2 | CASSPGTPGRDEQYF
15 | TRBV12-3/TRBV12-4 | CASSHPDIRNTEAFF
18 | TRBV7-6 | CASSPITSRRGSSYEQYF
12 | TRBV25-1 | CARSVRDTEAFF
15 | TRBV2 | CASSEAGDWPYEQYF
15 | TRBV15 | CATSRDSERNYGYTF
14 | TRBV6-1 | CASSVGDNYQPQHF
9 | TRBV7-9 | CASSVKLFF
17 | TRBV15 | CATSRDSSGGAGETQYF
15 | TRBV29-1 | CSVARTSPPNYGYTF
15 | TRBV4-2 | CASSGSGGENYGYTF
16 | TRBV19 | CASSIGGGNSNQPQHF
14 | TRBV29-1 | CSVIGQGASDTQYF
13 | TRBV20-1 | CSARLAGQQPQHF
14 | TRBV5-1 | CASSLGQGYTEAFF
11 | TRBV19 | CASLTDTEAFF
15 | TRBV19 | CASSRDREVNQPQHF
17 | TRBV10-3 | CAISEMTGISGANVLTF
15 | TRBV9 | CASSYLAGGGHEQYF
13 | TRBV24-1 | CATSDPGAEELFF
14 | TRBV5-6 | CASSLGTGALTQYF
18 | TRBV2 | CASSRSSTLAGGTGTQYF
15 | TRBV11-2 | CASSLGDFGAGELFF
15 | TRBV20-1 | CSARVSGSGGYEQYF
14 | TRBV7-9 | CASSLFSPGDEAFF
15 | TRBV27 | CASSPLGQGGNTIYF
15 | TRBV24-1 | CATSDWGQGFQTQYF
14 | TRBV7-9 | CASSSGGFGYGYTF
14 | TRBV15 | CATSPGGSNQPQHF
12 | TRBV29-1 | CSAGTGLETQYF
13 | TRBV19 | CASSQQADTEAFF
15 | TRBV10-3 | CAISESTGDYGEAFF
14 | TRBV25-1 | CASSRTGTFYEQYF
11 | TRBV20-1 | CSARVRGEQYF
15 | TRBV29-1 | CSVERRTGISYEQYF
13 | TRBV6-5 | CASSYLRYASYTF
15 | TRBV10-3 | CAISARDRGEDGYTF
16 | TRBV4-3 | CASSQDVGQPNTEAFF
15 | TRBV2 | CASRKRTGGDHEQYF
11 | TRBV20-1 | CSASKEETQYF
15 | TRBV9 | CASSLGQGVRSPLHF
11 | TRBV6-6 | CASSSLTEAFF
13 | TRBV19 | CASTSSPNQPQHF
13 | TRBV25-1 | CASSDPGVDTQYF
15 | TRBV12-3/TRBV12-4 | CASGSQQGRNDEQYF
15 | TRBV15 | CATSSYAGNNYGYTF
18 | TRBV7-6 | CASSGGQGVTANTGELFF
10 | TRBV7-9 | CASRDGELFF
17 | TRBV7-9 | CASSLGRGRGYNSPLHF
17 | TRBV10-3 | CASSYRPEQAVIETQYF
14 | TRBV5-6 | CASSLLQVQETQYF
13 | TRBV29-1 | CSVGGGRGEKLFF
14 | TRBV10-3 | CASSAPGTGAGYTF
12 | TRBV29-1 | CSVESLQETQYF
16 | TRBV20-1 | CSARLQGRVRNTEAFF
13 | TRBV11-1 | CASRQGKGAEQYF